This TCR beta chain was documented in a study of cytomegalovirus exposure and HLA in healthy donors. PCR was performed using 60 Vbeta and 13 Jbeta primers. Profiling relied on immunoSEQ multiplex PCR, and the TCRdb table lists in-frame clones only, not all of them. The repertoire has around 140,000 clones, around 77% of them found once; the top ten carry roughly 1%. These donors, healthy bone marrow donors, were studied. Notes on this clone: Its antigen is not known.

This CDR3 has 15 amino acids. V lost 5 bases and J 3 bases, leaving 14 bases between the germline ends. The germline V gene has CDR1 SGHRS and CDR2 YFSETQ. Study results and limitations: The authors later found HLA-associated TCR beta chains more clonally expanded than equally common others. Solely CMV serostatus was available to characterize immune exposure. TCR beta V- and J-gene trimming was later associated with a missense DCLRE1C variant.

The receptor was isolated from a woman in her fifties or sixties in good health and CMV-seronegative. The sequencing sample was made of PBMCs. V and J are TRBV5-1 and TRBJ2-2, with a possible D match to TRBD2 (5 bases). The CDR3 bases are TGCGCCAGCAGTACGGCAGCGGCATACACCGGGGAGCTGTTTTTT. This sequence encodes CASSTAAAYTGELFF.